This TCR beta chain was captured in a study of long-term antiretroviral therapy in people with HIV. Findings of the study overall: Blood was collected between about 2003 and 2017, possibly under older ART regimens.

Participants with HIV, all of them, were treated in the United States. This CDR3 is 13 amino acids long. Trimming pared 3 bases from V and 1 base from J, leaving 5 bases between. Per the germline V gene, CDR1 is SGHRS and CDR2 is YFSETQ. This clone was detected once. Its antigen is unknown. The assay used was immunoSEQ (version v3.0), run at survey level. Some clones are missing from TCRdb's copy, which holds only in-frame ones; the method was immunoSEQ multiplex PCR. The sample shows tens of thousands of clones, around 80% of them seen only once. The starting material was unsorted PBMCs, obtained 0.5 years before starting antiretroviral therapy. V usage is TRBV5-1 and J usage is TRBJ1-5; D not resolved. The source of this sequence is a man in his forties or fifties with HIV. The CDR3 DNA follows: TGCGCCAGCAGCTGGGGAAGCAATCAGCCCCAGCATTTT. As protein: CASSWGSNQPQHF.